These 9 T cell receptor beta chains were all obtained from the same sample, sequenced in a study of blood T cell repertoires in COVID-19. Sequencing used immunoSEQ multiplex PCR; TCRdb keeps in-frame clones, though not all of them. The sample contains about 350,000 clones, about 88% of which appear only once. Sequencing was done on a sample of PBMCs or T cells enriched from blood (not recorded which). Receptors were obtained from a woman under 40 who had recovered from COVID-19.

This chain joins TRBV7-2 and TRBJ2-7; 7 nucleotides align to TRBD2. CDR1 is SGHTA and CDR2 is FQGNSA in the germline V gene. There are 16 residues in the CDR3. V was clipped by 0 bases and J by 2 bases; unmatched bases: 7. Here the CDR3 DNA reads TGTGCCAGCAGCTTAGCGTACCAGCGGGGTACCTACGAGCAGTACTTC. As protein: CASSLAYQRGTYEQYF.

The chain employs TRBV5-4 and TRBJ2-3; TRBD2 matches at 10 bases. This CDR3 has 18 amino acids. With 0 bases clipped from V and 1 base from J, the junction kept 8 bases outside the gene matches. Germline-derived CDR1 and CDR2 are SGHNT and YYREEE (reference sequence). The CDR3 DNA follows: TGTGCCAGCAGCTTGGGGATAGCGGGGGGCGAGCGCACAGATACGCAGTATTTT. This sequence encodes CASSLGIAGGERTDTQYF. Using reference TRBV5-4 and TRBJ2-3 for the parts outside the CDR3, the full variable domain is ETGVTQSPTHLIKTRGQQVTLRCSSQSGHNTVSWYQQALGQGPQFIFQYYREEENGRGNFPPRFSGLQFPNYSSELNVNALELDDSALYLCASSLGIAGGERTDTQYFGPGTRLTVL.

The J gene is TRBJ1-6, the V gene TRBV5-6, with a weak D call TRBD1 (5 bases). Germline V lookup: CDR1 SGHDT, CDR2 YYEEEE. V lost 7 bases, J lost 7 bases, and 15 bases lay in between. CDR3 length equals 14 residues. DNA for the CDR3: TGTGCCAGCGTATCCAAAGGGGCAAATTCACCCCTCCACTTT. Translation: CASVSKGANSPLHF.

The chain links TRBV19 to TRBJ2-3, with TRBD2 matching 12 bases. In germline, CDR1 is LNHDA, CDR2 SQIVND (reference sequence). The CDR3 spans 18 residues. V gave up 1 base and J gave up 3 bases; unmatched junction bases: 8. The CDR3, as DNA: TGTGCCAGTAGTATAGGCCGACGGACTAGCGGGGAGACAGATACGCAGTATTTT. Translating gives CASSIGRRTSGETDTQYF.

The chain has TRBV24-1 and TRBJ2-7; a possible D gene is TRBD2 (5 bases). CDR1 is KGHDR and CDR2 is SFDVKD in the germline V gene. V was trimmed by 0 bases and J by 7 bases, leaving 18 bases between them. The CDR3 loop spans 16 amino acids. The CDR3 loop is CATSDLDVRSPGEQYF. The CDR3 DNA is TGTGCCACCAGTGATTTGGACGTACGTTCCCCGGGGGAGCAGTACTTC.

V is TRBV5-6 and J is TRBJ1-1, with 9 bases fitting TRBD1. Looked up from germline, CDR1 is SGHDT and CDR2 is YYEEEE. The CDR3 sequence is 17 residues long. V shed 0 bases, J shed 3 bases, and the junction held 9 bases outside the gene matches. Here the CDR3 DNA reads TGTGCCAGCAGCTTGGACAGGGGGCTAACCTTCGACACTGAAGCTTTCTTT. Amino acid sequence: CASSLDRGLTFDTEAFF.

This clone was detected ten times or more. This sequence joins TRBV7-9 and TRBJ1-2, with 9 bases aligning to TRBD1. Germline-derived CDR1 and CDR2 are SEHNR and FQNEAQ (reference sequence). V was clipped by 5 bases and J by 8 bases; unmatched bases: 9. The CDR3 length is 14 residues. The CDR3 is CASSAPGQGFGYTF. The CDR3 nucleotides read TGTGCCAGCAGCGCCCCGGGACAGGGTTTCGGCTACACCTTC.

The chain combines TRBV5-4 with TRBJ1-2, with a tentative D call TRBD1 (6 bases). This CDR3 comprises 17 residues. Trimming removed 4 bases from V and 4 bases from J, with 23 bases in between. Germline loops: CDR1 SGHNT, CDR2 YYREEE (reference sequence). The CDR3 reads CASSTQSRLDRAYGYTF. DNA of the CDR3: TGTGCCAGCAGCACTCAGTCTAGATTGGACAGAGCCTATGGCTACACCTTC.

This rearrangement joins TRBV4-3 to TRBJ1-3; a possible D gene is TRBD1 (6 bases). Germline-derived CDR1 and CDR2 are LGHNA and YSLEER. Trimming shortened V by 0 bases and J by 4 bases, and 13 bases separated the two germline ends. The CDR3 has 16 residues. The CDR3 coding sequence is TGCGCCAGCAGCCAAGAGGGGTCCCAGGGGGGAAACACCATATATTTT. Encoded protein: CASSQEGSQGGNTIYF.